This TCR beta chain was profiled in a study of blood T cell repertoires in COVID-19. The J segment lost 7 bases and the V segment lost 1 base, leaving 9 bases of the junction unmatched. Germline loops: CDR1 LGHNA, CDR2 YSLEER. This CDR3 has 16 residues. Some clones are missing from TCRdb's copy, which holds only in-frame ones; the method was immunoSEQ multiplex PCR. Of 200,000 or so clones listed, roughly 76% are singletons. This clonotype was sampled from a human donor in a cohort sampled during active COVID-19. The chain is built from TRBV4-3 and TRBJ2-3, with 9 bases that match TRBD2. Sequenced input: peripheral blood. CDR3 region: CASSQARSGRANTQYF. In nucleotides, the CDR3 is TGCGCCAGCAGCCAAGCCCGTAGCGGGAGAGCGAATACGCAGTATTTT.